This T cell receptor beta chain was documented in a study of control samples from healthy donors and cancer patients. This table comes from immunoSEQ multiplex PCR, and its TCRdb copy is limited to in-frame clones, with some not included. The table has some 25,000 clones, 82% seen once. Input material: PBMCs. The source of this sequence is a man aged 60-69 years with colorectal cancer.

The CDR3 DNA sequence: TGTGCCAGCAGTGAAAGGGTGGAGCAGCCCCAGCATTTT. This sequence encodes CASSERVEQPQHF. The V call is TRBV2, the J call TRBJ1-5; D not certain. Trimming cost V 2 bases and J 7 bases, with 9 bases left between them. This CDR3 is built from 13 residues. Germline CDR1 is SNHLY and CDR2 is FYNNEI.